This T cell receptor beta chain stems from a study of shared clonotypes between healthy human individuals. Findings of the study overall: The generation probabilities recorded for non-shared clonotypes fell below those of clonotypes shared by all four donors. With several donors compared, 4% to 5.5% of naive CD4 clonotypes were shared.

Germline V gives CDR1 MGHRA, CDR2 YSYEKL. V was pared by 3 bases and J by 2 bases, with 4 bases of the junction left unmatched. The CDR3 is 15 residues long. Profiled with immunoSEQ multiplex PCR; TCRdb holds only in-frame clones, not every one. The sample comprises around 690,000 clones, 90% of which are singletons, and 34% rests with the top ten. As concerns this clone: The antigen is not known.

This clonotype originated in a man aged 18 to 30 in good health. Some clones in this sample may be carry-over from other donors' samples. This chain links TRBV4-1 with TRBJ2-7; 10 nucleotides match TRBD1. The sample consisted of memory CD8+ T cells from PBMCs. Noted subset: CD45RO+ cells pooled with CCR7-negative TemRA cells. CDR3 coding DNA: TGCGCCAGCAGCCAGACAGGGGGCCTACCCTACGAGCAGTACTTC. Amino acid sequence: CASSQTGGLPYEQYF.